Listed here is a single T cell receptor beta chain. Its recognized antigen is unknown. Base-call qualities are not available, and no considerably larger clone is one nucleotide away. The data are from a study of T cell changes during pregnancy in multiple sclerosis (dated by TCRdb to the late 2010s). Regarding the research as a whole: The study looked at changes in the T cell repertoire across pregnancy in women with multiple sclerosis.

The library was made by the immunoSEQ multiplex PCR assay. The clones in this table, taken by TCRdb from immuneACCESS, are in-frame only. Not every clone is retained; where verified, under half of the shortfall comes from an unresolved V gene, and the cause of the rest is unknown. The sample table contains approximately 90,000 clones; only one count was recorded for roughly nine tenths of them. Approximately 1.7% of the sample lies in the top ten. The sequencing here drew on peripheral blood, taken after pregnancy. This TCR derives from a female donor in good health, enrolled as a control in a pregnancy study.

The nucleotides read TGTGCCAGCAGTTTTAATCTAAACAATGAGCAGTTCTTC. It specifies CASSFNLNNEQFF. The chain employs TRBV27 and TRBJ2-1; no confident D gene assignment can be made. V and J are truncated by 3 bases and 5 bases respectively, leaving an intervening sequence of 8 bases. The CDR3 covers 13 residues, taking in both the cysteine and the phenylalanine. The CDR3 DNA has 39 bases and is translated from base 1. The germline V gene (reference sequence) supplies CDR1 MNHEY and CDR2 SMNVEV.